This T cell receptor beta chain was sequenced in a study of T cell clonality in common variable immunodeficiency. This clone has at least ten counts. Antigen specificity is unknown. With the read ending 3 residues before the CDR3 end, the germline J gene is used to fill in that end. Caucasian heritage predominated among both patients and controls. The protocol was immunoSEQ multiplex PCR, while the TCRdb copy is restricted to in-frame clones and leaves out a portion. This set yields 40,000 to 50,000 clones and no singletons; the top ten hold roughly a tenth. Overall study findings and caveats: CVID subjects showed higher TCRbeta clonality than healthy controls. Authors noted CVID clonality's cause needs subpopulation repertoire sequencing.

The CDR3 runs 15 residues. V was clipped by 1 base and J by 3 bases; unmatched bases: 2. Germline CDR1 and CDR2: DFQATT and SNEGSKA (reference sequence). The sequenced sample consisted of peripheral blood mononuclear cells. The source of this sequence is a person aged 18 to 75 in good health. This chain connects TRBV20-1 to TRBJ1-6, with 8 bases aligning to TRBD1. The CDR3 bases that were read are TGCAGTGCTAGAGCCGGGACAGGCTATAATTCACCC. Translated: CSARAGTGYNSP. The full-length CDR3 reads as CSARAGTGYNSPLHF.